A selection of T cell receptor beta chains follows, all from one sample in a study of T-cell reconstitution after alpha-beta-depleted transplantation in children. TCRdb redid the calling of the PCR reads with MiXCR, one entry per CDR3 protein. Among almost 600,000 distinct CDR3 sequences listed, 25% to 30% were seen once. The sample in question was PBMCs, obtained before TCRalphabeta/CD19-depleted stem cell transplant. The receptors shown here come from a boy in the first two years of life with Wiskott-Aldrich syndrome, due to receive a stem cell transplant. The conserved cysteine and the conserved F or W are not part of the CDR3 here.

j_gene	v_gene	CDR3aa
TRBJ2-3	TRBV7-8	ASSPIAGDTDTQY
TRBJ2-3	TRBV29-1	SVGDTTDTQY
TRBJ2-1	TRBV18	ASSPRISAGGIDNEQF
TRBJ2-1	TRBV10-3	AISDRVIEQF
TRBJ2-3	TRBV10-1	ASSSTRRQY
TRBJ2-1	TRBV5-1	ASSVAKEYNEQF
TRBJ2-7	TRBV7-2	ASSPTTAYEQY
TRBJ2-3	TRBV6-5	ASSYHSTDTQY
TRBJ2-1	TRBV6-5	ASRLLDSYNEQF
TRBJ2-5	TRBV12-3/TRBV12-4	ASGRGIETQY
TRBJ2-1	TRBV2	ASSLYPYNEQF
TRBJ2-6	TRBV27	ASSLLQGSSGANVLT
TRBJ2-1	TRBV29-1	SVPSRIVNGYNEQF
TRBJ2-7	TRBV29-1	SVGGLAGSYEQY
TRBJ2-1	TRBV7-6	ASSTRGTSGSDEQF
TRBJ2-1	TRBV5-1	ASSPGESGSLEQF
TRBJ2-7	TRBV5-5	ASSLGGLSYEQY
TRBJ2-3	TRBV29-1	SVDPTGVTDTQY
TRBJ2-4	TRBV18	ASSPRGLAGGAKNIQY
TRBJ2-2	TRBV5-1	ASSFFGRGLGTGELF
TRBJ2-1	TRBV15	ATSRTGTSGRNNEQF
TRBJ2-1	TRBV20-1	SKRHPSYNEQF